Below, one T cell receptor beta chain is given with its context. Its antigen is not identified. Negative magnetic isolation gave CD8+ and CD4+ cells; FACS enriched CD8+ TEMRA. This entry belongs to a study of CD8 T cells in Susac syndrome. Study conclusions and caveats: The TCR sequencing and HLA analysis in the study involved a relatively small number of individuals, as the study acknowledged.

Reverse transcription of roughly 0.45 to 1 ug RNA was carried out with random hexamers. TCRdb processed the immunoSEQ multiplex PCR reads anew with MiXCR; each CDR3 protein has one entry. In the table there are around 130,000 distinct CDR3 sequences, 85% to 95% of which are singletons. The CDR3 has 14 residues. V lost 1 base and J lost 4, with 11 bases in between. Germline-derived CDR1 and CDR2 are SGHDN and FVKESK. The chain carries TRBV14 and TRBJ2-7; D possibly corresponds to TRBD2 (5 bases). Sequences were obtained from CD4+ T cells from PBMCs. The sequence derives from a human donor with multiple sclerosis. CDR3 sequence reads: CASSQVRGGYEQYF. In nucleotides, the CDR3 is TGTGCCAGCAGCCAAGTCAGAGGCGGGTACGAGCAGTACTTC. The whole variable domain, filled in from reference TRBV14 and TRBJ2-7, reads EAGVTQFPSHSVIEKGQTVTLRCDPISGHDNLYWYRRVMGKEIKFLLHFVKESKQDESGMPNNRFLAERTGGTYSTLKVQPAELEDSGVYFCASSQVRGGYEQYFGPGTRLTVT.